The entry below gives a single TCR beta chain sequence along with its context. This sample is drawn from a study of cytomegalovirus exposure and HLA in healthy donors. Use of 60 Vbeta and 13 Jbeta primers characterized the PCR. Only in-frame clones appear in the TCRdb table, and some are missing; sequencing was by immunoSEQ multiplex PCR. This sample has 120,000 to 150,000 clones, with approximately 70% found just once. V lost 3 bases and J lost 4; bases outside the gene matches: 4. Germline CDR1 reads MDHEN; CDR2 reads SYDVKM. The CDR3 covers 15 residues. The material sequenced was PBMCs. This receptor was identified in a human donor in good health. The chain is built from TRBV28 and TRBJ1-1, with TRBD1 matching over 11 bases. The CDR3 coding sequence is TGTGCCAGCAGTTTGGACAGGGGGCTGGGCACTGAAGCTTTCTTT. Protein sequence: CASSLDRGLGTEAFF. The full variable domain, its missing parts supplied by reference TRBV28 and TRBJ1-1, is DVKVTQSSRYLVKRTGEKVFLECVQDMDHENMFWYRQDPGLGLRLIYFSYDVKMKEKGDIPEGYSVSREKKERFSLILESASTNQTSMYLCASSLDRGLGTEAFFGQGTRLTVV.